This entry is about one T cell receptor beta chain. Its antigen is as yet unknown. The data derive from a study of siplizumab effects on memory and regulatory T cells. Whole-study results and caveats: Siplizumab caused a significant drop in alloreactive sequences traceable to unstimulated CD4+ memory cells. The apparent diversity of naive T cells exceeded that of memory cells, and naive T cells seemed to make a major contribution to the alloresponse.

Per germline, CDR1 GTSNPN and CDR2 SVGIG (reference sequence). The J segment lost 7 bases and the V segment lost 1 base, leaving 6 bases of the junction unmatched. CDR3 length: 13 residues. Clones were sequenced by immunoSEQ multiplex PCR, and TCRdb holds only the in-frame ones, with some missing. The data show about 100,000 clones, with 93% seen just once and 0.55% to 0.7% held by the top ten. Sequencing was performed on Tregs sorted from blood. V is TRBV30 and J is TRBJ2-7; TRBD1 aligns across 8 bases. This sequence was found in a human donor in good health. The chain's CDR3 is CAWSGLTGDEQYF. CDR3 DNA: TGTGCCTGGAGTGGTTTGACAGGGGATGAGCAGTACTTC.